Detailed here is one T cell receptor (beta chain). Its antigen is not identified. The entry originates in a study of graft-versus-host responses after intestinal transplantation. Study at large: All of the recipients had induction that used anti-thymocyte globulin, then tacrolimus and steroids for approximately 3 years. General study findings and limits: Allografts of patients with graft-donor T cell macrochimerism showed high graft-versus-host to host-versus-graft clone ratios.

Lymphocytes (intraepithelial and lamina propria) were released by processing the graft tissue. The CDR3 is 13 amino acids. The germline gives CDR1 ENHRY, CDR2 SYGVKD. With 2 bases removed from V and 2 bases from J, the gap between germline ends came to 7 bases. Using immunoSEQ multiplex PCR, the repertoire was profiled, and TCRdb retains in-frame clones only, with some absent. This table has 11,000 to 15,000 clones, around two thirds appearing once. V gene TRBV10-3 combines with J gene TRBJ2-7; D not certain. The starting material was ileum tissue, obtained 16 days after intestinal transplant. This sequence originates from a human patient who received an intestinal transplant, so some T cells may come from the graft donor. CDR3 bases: TGTGCCATCAGTGAGACCCGGGCCTACGAGCAGTACTTC. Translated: CAISETRAYEQYF.